Each of the 17 T cell receptor beta chains below was sequenced from the same sample in a study of T cell clonality in common variable immunodeficiency (dated by TCRdb to between 2014 and 2016). The full study reports these points: Reportedly, TCRbeta sequences from CVID had fewer deletions and N-nucleotide insertions, and highly modified clones with 13 or more V deletions were absent from CVID.

Their cognate antigens are unknown. The method behind the library was the immunoSEQ multiplex PCR assay. The source is immuneACCESS, and TCRdb retained only in-frame sequences with V and J called. Part of the clones is not carried over; for the studies checked, unresolved V genes explain less than half of this, and the remainder is unexplained. For this sample, fewer than 25,000 clones appear and none is a singleton. 2.5% to 3% of the sample goes to the ten largest clones. The sample was peripheral blood mononuclear cells. Source of these receptors: a human donor with common variable immunodeficiency.

This clone was detected ten times or more. The missing CDR3 end, 3 residues past where the read stops, is filled in from the germline J gene. The chain recombines TRBV20-1 with TRBJ2-2; no firm D call. Trimming stripped 3 bases from V and 4 bases from J, with 9 bases between. This CDR3 spans 13 amino acids. Germline V CDR1 and CDR2: DFQATT, SNEGSKA (reference sequence). The CDR3 bases that were read are TGCAGTGCTAGCCTCGCGGTCACCGGGGAG. It is translated as CSASLAVTGE. The full CDR3 reads CSASLAVTGELFF.

This clone appeared many times. The read terminates 3 residues ahead of where the CDR3 ends, so the germline J gene completes it. The chain carries TRBV2 and TRBJ2-1, with TRBD2 as a possible D gene (5 bases). V was clipped by 8 bases and J by 0 bases, with 11 bases between them. Germline V gene lookup returns CDR1 SNHLY and CDR2 FYNNEI. CDR3 length: 14 amino acids. CDR3 DNA, as far as it was read: TGTGCCAGCCGAGGGCAGAGCTCCTACAATGAG. This gives the protein CASRGQSSYNE. The whole CDR3 reads CASRGQSSYNEQFF.

This clone appeared many times. The read ends 3 residues before the CDR3 terminus; that terminus is restored from the germline J gene. The chain carries TRBV7-2 and TRBJ1-2, with 8 bases fitting TRBD1. From germline, CDR1 is SGHTA and CDR2 FQGNSA. V shed 6 bases, J shed 2 bases, and the junction held 5 bases outside the gene matches. The CDR3 extends over 14 amino acids. The sequenced part of the CDR3 DNA is TGTGCCAGCAGTTGGAGACAGGGGAACTATGGC. This gives the protein CASSWRQGNYG. The full CDR3 protein is CASSWRQGNYGYTF. Full variable domain (rest looked up from reference TRBV7-2 and TRBJ1-2): GAGVSQSPSNKVTEKGKDVELRCDPISGHTALYWYRQSLGQGLEFLIYFQGNSAPDKSGLPSDRFSAERTGGSVSTLTIQRTQQEDSAVYLCASSWRQGNYGYTFGSGTRLTVV.

In its sample, this clone was seen many times. The read halts 3 residues ahead of the CDR3 end, with the missing end drawn from the germline J gene. The chain employs TRBV10-3 and TRBJ1-5; 9 nucleotides line up with TRBD1. CDR3 length: 15 amino acids. CDR1 and CDR2 from the germline V gene are ENHRY and SYGVKD. V was pared by 5 bases and J by 0 bases, with 2 bases of the junction left unmatched. CDR3 DNA, as far as it was read: TGTGCCATCAGTCGGGACAGGGATAGCAATCAGCCC. It encodes CAISRDRDSNQP. The whole CDR3 reads CAISRDRDSNQPQHF.

This clone ranks as medium-sized. The CDR3 end is not reached by the read, which stops 3 residues before it; the germline J gene fills it in. The rearrangement links TRBV19 to TRBJ2-1; 11 nucleotides align to TRBD2. With 6 bases clipped from V and 5 bases from J, the junction kept 9 bases outside the gene matches. CDR3 length: 16 residues. From germline, CDR1 is LNHDA and CDR2 SQIVND (reference sequence). CDR3 region: CASRLTGTSGNNEQFF. The DNA read from the CDR3 is TGTGCCAGTAGACTCACCGGGACTAGCGGCAACAATGAG.

At least ten counts were recorded for this clone. Coverage ceases 3 residues before the CDR3 finishes, and the germline J gene fills in the end. The V call is TRBV20-1, the J call TRBJ1-5; no definite D call. Trimming took off 0 bases at V and 4 bases at J, with 10 bases between the two ends. Germline CDR1 is DFQATT and CDR2 is SNEGSKA (reference sequence). The CDR3 has 14 amino acids. The CDR3 loop is CSARDNPGNQPQHF. Partial CDR3 DNA: TGCAGTGCTAGAGATAATCCCGGGAATCAGCCC.

This clone was seen ten or more times. CDR3 DNA (partial): TGTGCCAGCAGTGCTTACGGGGGTGCGAGTGGAAACACC. It is translated as CASSAYGGASGNT. In full, the CDR3 reads CASSAYGGASGNTIYF. This chain uses TRBV6-1 with TRBJ1-3, with D perhaps matching TRBD1 (5 bases). The observed sequence ends 3 residues before the CDR3 terminus, with the missing tail filled in from the germline J gene. Germline lookup yields CDR1 MNHNS and CDR2 SASEGT. Trimming shortened V by 4 bases and J by 3 bases, and 16 bases separated the two germline ends. This CDR3 spans 16 amino acids.

Regarding this clone: The read halts 3 residues ahead of the CDR3 end, with the missing end drawn from the germline J gene. The rearrangement joins TRBV10-2 to TRBJ1-4; TRBD1 might be the D (6 bases). Trimming removed 5 bases at V and 5 bases at J, with 12 bases between. This CDR3 is 14 amino acids long. Germline values: CDR1 WSHSY, CDR2 SAAADI. The sequenced part of the CDR3 DNA is TGCGCCAGCAGTAGCTGGGGGCAGAATGAAAAA. Translation: CASSSWGQNEK. The whole CDR3 protein reads CASSSWGQNEKLFF.

This clone was seen at least ten times. The read halts 3 residues ahead of the CDR3 end, with the missing end drawn from the germline J gene. This chain links TRBV24-1 with TRBJ2-1, with 8 bases aligning to TRBD1. CDR1 KGHDR and CDR2 SFDVKD come from the germline V gene. The CDR3 is made up of 16 amino acids. V trimming: 6 bases; J trimming: 8 bases; junction bases outside the gene matches: 14. CDR3 DNA (partial): TGTGCCACCAGTCCCAGGGGGCAGGGGGTTCTTCATGAG. Its translation: CATSPRGQGVLHE. In full, the CDR3 reads CATSPRGQGVLHEQFF.

This clone occurred many times. The read ends 3 residues early relative to the CDR3; the germline J gene fills the gap. This chain links TRBV5-1 with TRBJ1-1, with 7 bases lining up with TRBD1. Germline CDR1 reads SGHRS; CDR2 reads YFSETQ. The V and J ends lost 5 bases and 2 bases, in that order; junction bases with no gene match: 3. This CDR3 comprises 13 residues. The CDR3 spells CASRQGENTEAFF. The CDR3 DNA, read in part, is TGCGCCAGCAGGCAGGGGGAAAACACTGAA.

This clone was recorded at least ten times. The read falls 3 residues short of the CDR3 end, and the missing part is taken from the germline J gene. This chain uses TRBV20-1 with TRBJ1-2, with D possibly matching TRBD1 (5 bases). V dropped 3 bases and J dropped 1 base, with 9 bases sitting between them. The CDR3 totals 13 residues. CDR1 DFQATT and CDR2 SNEGSKA come from the germline V gene (reference sequence). The sequenced CDR3 bases are TGCAGTGCTAGTCCCCAGGGTAACTATGGC. Its protein product is CSASPQGNYG. The whole CDR3 reads CSASPQGNYGYTF.

This clone was found a few times. The CDR3 end lies 3 residues beyond the end of the read and is filled in from the germline J gene. The chain carries TRBV10-1 and TRBJ2-7; TRBD2 matches 7 bases. This CDR3 region has 15 residues. Trimming removed 5 bases from V and 2 bases from J; junction bases left unmatched: 9. Germline loops: CDR1 WNHNN, CDR2 SYGVQD (reference sequence). CDR3 loop: CASSPGTTGTYEQYF. The part of the CDR3 DNA that was read is TGCGCCAGCAGTCCCGGGACTACCGGCACCTACGAG.

Worth noting for this clone: The read finishes 3 residues shy of the CDR3 end, and the germline J gene is used to complete it. V usage is TRBV11-2 and J usage is TRBJ1-1, with D uncertain. There are 12 residues in the CDR3. Germline CDR1 SGHAT, CDR2 FQNNGV. Trimming pared 6 bases from V and 1 base from J, leaving 6 bases between. CDR3 amino acids: CASRRGNTEAFF. The covered CDR3 bases are TGTGCCAGCAGGCGGGGGAACACTGAA.

This clone was seen only a few times. With a much larger clone just one base away, this may be a read error. The read terminates 3 residues before the CDR3 end, so the remaining end is supplied by the germline J gene. The rearrangement joins TRBV6-1 to TRBJ2-5, with a tentative D call TRBD2 (6 bases). Germline CDR1 and CDR2: MNHNS and SASEGT. Trimming removed 4 bases from V and 5 bases from J, with 14 bases in between. The CDR3 totals 14 residues. Partial CDR3 DNA: TGTGCCAGCAGTGGAGGTGGAGGGGTTGAGACC. Amino acid sequence: CASSGGGGVET. The whole CDR3 sequence is CASSGGGGVETQYF.

This clone was detected many times. The CDR3 end lies 3 residues beyond the end of the read and is filled in from the germline J gene. The chain uses TRBV30 and TRBJ1-3; unclear D gene. The germline V gene has CDR1 GTSNPN and CDR2 SVGIG (reference sequence). The CDR3 totals 13 residues. V was trimmed by 0 bases and J by 7 bases, leaving 10 bases between them. The CDR3 DNA, read in part, is TGTGCCTGGAGTGTAAAACAGTGGAACACC. The encoded protein is CAWSVKQWNT. The complete CDR3 sequence is CAWSVKQWNTIYF.

This clone appeared many times. The read finishes 3 residues shy of the CDR3 end, and the germline J gene is used to complete it. The chain uses TRBV7-9 and TRBJ1-6; 7 bases line up with TRBD1. V gave up 3 bases and J gave up 10 bases; unmatched junction bases: 9. Germline CDR1 and CDR2: SEHNR and FQNEAQ (reference sequence). The CDR3 totals 15 residues. Here the CDR3 reads CASSLATGRNSPLHF. The sequenced part of the CDR3 DNA is TGTGCCAGCAGCTTGGCGACAGGGAGGAACTCACCC. The full variable domain, its missing parts supplied by reference TRBV7-9 and TRBJ1-6, is DTGVSQNPRHKITKRGQNVTFRCDPISEHNRLYWYRQTLGQGPEFLTYFQNEAQLEKSRLLSDRFSAERPKGSFSTLEIQRTEQGDSAMYLCASSLATGRNSPLHFGNGTRLTVT.

This clone has a handful of counts. The CDR3 goes on 3 residues after the read ends, and that part is filled in from the germline J gene. The chain couples TRBV30 to TRBJ1-3; 9 nucleotides line up with TRBD1. CDR3 size: 16 residues. V was pared by 3 bases and J by 1 base, with 7 bases of the junction left unmatched. Per the germline V gene, CDR1 is GTSNPN and CDR2 is SVGIG (reference sequence). The CDR3 reads CAWRPLGTGSGNTIYF. CDR3 DNA, as far as it was read: TGTGCCTGGAGGCCTCTAGGGACAGGGTCTGGAAACACC.